The source of this T cell receptor (beta chain) is a study of siplizumab effects on memory and regulatory T cells. Notes on the study in general: Whether proliferating Tregs in siplizumab cultures suppress was not functionally confirmed. Among sequences traceable to unstimulated CD4+ memory cells, alloreactive ones were significantly reduced by siplizumab. Major contributors to the alloresponse seemed to be naive T cells, which also appeared more diverse than memory cells.

Sequencing used immunoSEQ multiplex PCR; TCRdb keeps in-frame clones, though not all of them. The sample includes around 68,000 clones, 75% to 90% of them seen just once. Worth noting for this clone: No antigen is known for it.

The CDR3 is 17 amino acids. With 4 bases clipped from V and 4 bases from J, the junction kept 8 bases outside the gene matches. The germline CDR1 and CDR2 sequences are SGDLS and YYNGEE. The chain employs TRBV9 and TRBJ2-6; 10 bases are shared with TRBD2. The TCR sequence derives from a human donor in good health. Sequencing input: Tregs sorted from blood. The DNA for the CDR3 is TGTGCCAGCAGCCCCCTAGCGGGAGTAAGCGGGGCCAACGTCCTGACTTTC. Translation gives CASSPLAGVSGANVLTF.